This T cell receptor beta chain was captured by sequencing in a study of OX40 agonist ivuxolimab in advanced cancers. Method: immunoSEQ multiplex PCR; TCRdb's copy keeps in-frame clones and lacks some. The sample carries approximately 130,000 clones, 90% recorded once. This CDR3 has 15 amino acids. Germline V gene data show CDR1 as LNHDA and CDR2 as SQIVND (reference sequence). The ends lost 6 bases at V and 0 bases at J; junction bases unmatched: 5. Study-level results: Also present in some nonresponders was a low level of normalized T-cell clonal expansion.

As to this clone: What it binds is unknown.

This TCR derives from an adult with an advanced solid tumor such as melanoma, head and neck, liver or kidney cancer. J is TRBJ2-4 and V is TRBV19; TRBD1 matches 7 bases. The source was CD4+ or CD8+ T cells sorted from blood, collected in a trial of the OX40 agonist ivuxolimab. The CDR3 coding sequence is TGTGCCAGTAGCATTAGACAGGGAGCCAAAAACATTCAGTACTTC. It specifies CASSIRQGAKNIQYF. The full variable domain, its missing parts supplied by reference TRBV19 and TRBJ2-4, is DGGITQSPKYLFRKEGQNVTLSCEQNLNHDAMYWYRQDPGQGLRLIYYSQIVNDFQKGDIAEGYSVSREKKESFPLTVTSAQKNPTAFYLCASSIRQGAKNIQYFGAGTRLSVL.